The entry that follows covers one TCR beta chain sequence. This entry belongs to a study of blood T cell repertoires in COVID-19. As for the study in general: Samples representing acute and convalescent COVID-19 were sourced from the United States, Italy and Spain.

Between the trimmed V and J ends, which lost 8 bases and 7 bases, there was a span of 14 bases. The CDR3 is made up of 13 amino acids. The germline V gene has CDR1 ENHRY and CDR2 SYGVKD. Sequencing was performed with immunoSEQ multiplex PCR; in TCRdb, only in-frame clones are kept and a portion is missing. The table includes around 100,000 clones, roughly 87% detected once. The clonotype comes from an elderly woman in a cohort sampled during active COVID-19. The sequencing input was peripheral blood. The V and J genes are TRBV10-3 and TRBJ1-4; TRBD1 is a possible D gene (6 bases). The CDR3 coding sequence is TGTGCCATCCGAGGGGGGGGGAGTGAAAAACTGTTTTTT. Translation: CAIRGGGSEKLFF.